This T cell receptor beta chain emerged from a study of patients and donors after allogeneic stem cell transplantation. Losses at the gene ends were 3 bases for V and 2 bases for J; bases not matched to a gene: 16. Germline-derived CDR1 and CDR2 are MDHEN and SYDVKM. The CDR3 runs 19 residues. TCRdb re-analysed the RT-PCR reads in MiXCR, keeping a single row per CDR3 protein. Of approximately 160,000 distinct CDR3 sequences in the sample, around 30% are singletons; the top ten hold 3.2%. This TCR came from a human donor who was either an allogeneic HSCT recipient or a stem cell or donor lymphocyte infusion donor (not recorded which). It is not recorded whose cells these are; they may come from a transplant donor. Material for sequencing was blood, either unsorted or a sorted T cell fraction (not recorded which). The gene calls are TRBV28 and TRBJ2-3; 8 bases are a match to TRBD2. The CDR3 DNA reads as TGTGCCAGCAGTTTGTTCGTTGGGAGGGGCGGGAGGCCCACAGATACGCAGTATTTT. As protein: CASSLFVGRGGRPTDTQYF.